This T cell receptor beta chain appears in the sequencing data of a study of shared clonotypes between healthy human individuals. This CDR3 comprises 14 residues. V trimming: 6 bases; J trimming: 4 bases; junction bases outside the gene matches: 9. CDR1 is SGHAT and CDR2 is FQNNGV in the germline V gene. Produced via immunoSEQ multiplex PCR; TCRdb's table is partial and in-frame only. The sample holds about 1 million clones; approximately 68% are singletons and the top ten take about 1.5%. The study, taken as a whole, reports: A small donor pool kept down the genetic and exposure-history diversity that was represented.

In regard to this clone: Its specificity is unknown.

Donors comprised only Caucasian adults living in Nashville, Tennessee. Partitioning of CD4+ cells yielded a CD45RA+ naive subset and a CD45RA-negative memory subset. The chain is built from TRBV11-2 and TRBJ2-7; 7 nucleotides align to TRBD1. The sequencing input was memory CD4+ T cells sorted from blood. The subset: CD45RA-negative fraction. The TCR originated in a man aged 18 to 30 in good health. DNA for the CDR3: TGTGCCAGCAGGGTCGACAGGGAGTCTTACGAGCAGTACTTC. This gives the protein CASRVDRESYEQYF.